The 32 T cell receptor beta chains below all came from one sample that was sequenced in a study of T cell changes during pregnancy in multiple sclerosis. TCRdb's copy holds only in-frame clones and misses some; the assay was immunoSEQ multiplex PCR. This table holds approximately 100,000 clones, roughly 92% found once. The sample here was peripheral blood, taken after pregnancy. These receptors originate from a female donor with multiple sclerosis, enrolled in a pregnancy study.

This chain uses TRBV11-3 with TRBJ2-2; D is perhaps TRBD1 (6 bases). Germline CDR1 reads SGHNT; CDR2 reads YENEEA. Trimming pared 2 bases from V and 5 bases from J, leaving 15 bases between. CDR3 length equals 16 residues. CDR3 sequence: CASSLKQGRGTGELFF. The CDR3 bases are TGTGCCAGCAGCTTAAAACAGGGCCGTGGGACCGGGGAGCTGTTTTTT.

Here the CDR3 reads CASSPTLRLAHNEQFF. CDR3 DNA: TGTGCCAGCAGCCCCACCCTCAGGTTGGCCCACAATGAGCAGTTCTTC. The chain carries TRBV7-3 and TRBJ2-1; D unclear. V was trimmed by 5 bases and J by 5 bases, leaving 19 bases between them. The length of the CDR3 is 16 residues. CDR1 SGHTA and CDR2 FQGTGA come from the germline V gene.

This clone was seen a single time. This chain links TRBV4-1 with TRBJ2-1; tentative D call: TRBD2 (6 bases). V lost 1 base and J lost 0, with 7 bases in between. The CDR3 spans 15 residues. CDR1 and CDR2 from the germline V gene are MGHRA and YSYEKL. The DNA for the CDR3 is TGCGCCAGCAGCCAAGGACTAGTCTCCTACAATGAGCAGTTCTTC. Protein sequence: CASSQGLVSYNEQFF.

The chain is built from TRBV19 and TRBJ1-1, with D perhaps matching TRBD1 (6 bases). The V and J ends lost 7 bases and 5 bases respectively, with 17 bases between them. The germline CDR1 and CDR2 sequences are LNHDA and SQIVND (reference sequence). CDR3 length: 14 residues. CDR3 in DNA: TGTGCCAGTAAACGGGACACTGGGAGTACTGAAGCTTTCTTT. Its translation: CASKRDTGSTEAFF.

The gene calls are TRBV7-3 and TRBJ1-2; unclear D gene. Trimming left V 2 bases short and J 2 bases short, with 6 bases between. Germline CDR1 reads SGHTA; CDR2 reads FQGTGA. CDR3 length: 13 amino acids. The CDR3 region is CASSLGGNYGYTF. For the CDR3, the DNA is TGTGCCAGCAGCTTAGGCGGAAACTATGGCTACACCTTC.

Only a few counts were recorded for this clone. This chain connects TRBV6-6 to TRBJ1-6; 9 bases align to TRBD1. CDR3 length: 14 amino acids. Germline V gene data show CDR1 as MNHNY and CDR2 as SVGAGI (reference sequence). The ends lost 7 bases at V and 9 bases at J; junction bases unmatched: 7. This CDR3 is CASIVRQGVSPLHF. Here the CDR3 DNA reads TGTGCCAGCATCGTCAGACAGGGGGTTTCACCCCTCCACTTT.

This clone was recorded once. The chain uses TRBV20-1 and TRBJ2-7; unclear D gene. This CDR3 spans 11 amino acids. V was trimmed by 1 base and J by 4 bases, leaving 5 bases between them. The germline gives CDR1 DFQATT, CDR2 SNEGSKA (reference sequence). The CDR3 spells CSARAGYEQYF. Here the CDR3 DNA reads TGCAGTGCTAGAGCAGGTTACGAGCAGTACTTC.

V usage is TRBV5-1 and J usage is TRBJ1-1, with 8 bases that match TRBD1. V lost 1 base to trimming and J lost 1 base; unmatched junction nucleotides: 12. Germline V gene lookup returns CDR1 SGHRS and CDR2 YFSETQ. This CDR3 comprises 18 residues. For the CDR3, the DNA is TGCGCCAGCAGCTTGCAGGACAGGGTTGGGTTTGGGAACACTGAAGCTTTCTTT. Protein: CASSLQDRVGFGNTEAFF.

The chain joins TRBV7-9 to TRBJ2-7, with 7 positions matching TRBD1. The CDR3 loop spans 17 amino acids. V gave up 4 bases and J gave up 5 bases; unmatched junction bases: 17. The germline CDR1 and CDR2 sequences are SEHNR and FQNEAQ (reference sequence). CDR3 coding DNA: TGTGCCAGCAGCTCGCCAGCTTCGCAGGGGGAATTGGACGAGCAGTACTTC. It yields the protein CASSSPASQGELDEQYF.

V usage is TRBV5-8 and J usage is TRBJ2-1, with TRBD1 matching over 8 bases. Germline V gives CDR1 SGHTS, CDR2 YDEGEE. The CDR3 runs to 17 residues. V was clipped by 0 bases and J by 4 bases; unmatched bases: 9. Here the CDR3 reads CASSLEKGTGVYNEQFF. The DNA for the CDR3 is TGTGCCAGCAGCTTGGAAAAAGGGACAGGAGTTTACAATGAGCAGTTCTTC.

CDR3 protein: CASSRTGTGDGYTF. CDR3 in DNA: TGTGCCAGCAGCCGTACCGGGACAGGGGATGGCTACACCTTC. V gene TRBV27 combines with J gene TRBJ1-2; 10 bases are a match to TRBD1. The V and J ends lost 6 bases and 6 bases, in that order; junction bases with no gene match: 7. This CDR3 has 14 amino acids. In germline, CDR1 is MNHEY, CDR2 SMNVEV (reference sequence).

This chain connects TRBV4-1 to TRBJ1-2, with 7 bases fitting TRBD1. Germline assignment: CDR1 MGHRA and CDR2 YSYEKL. The ends lost 2 bases at V and 5 bases at J; junction bases unmatched: 11. This CDR3 has 16 amino acids. Written as DNA, the CDR3 is TGCGCCAGCAGCCAACCCCGGACAGGACTACCTTATGGCTACACCTTC. The encoded protein is CASSQPRTGLPYGYTF.

V and J are TRBV6-5 and TRBJ1-1; D ambiguous. V dropped 2 bases and J dropped 3 bases, with 7 bases sitting between them. Germline V gene lookup returns CDR1 MNHEY and CDR2 SVGAGI. The CDR3 is 13 residues long. The CDR3 is CASSYPGYTEAFF. DNA for the CDR3: TGTGCCAGCAGTTACCCCGGGTACACTGAAGCTTTCTTT.

DNA of the CDR3: TGTGCCAGCAGCACGACTAGCGGGGTCTCCTACGAGCAGTACTTC. It specifies CASSTTSGVSYEQYF. The gene calls are TRBV25-1 and TRBJ2-7, with 11 bases matching TRBD2. V trimming: 6 bases; J trimming: 0 bases; junction bases outside the gene matches: 4. This CDR3 has 15 amino acids. Germline V lookup: CDR1 MGHDK, CDR2 SYGVNS.

V is TRBV10-3 and J is TRBJ1-3; a possible D gene is TRBD1 (6 bases). Germline V gene data show CDR1 as ENHRY and CDR2 as SYGVKD. The CDR3 consists of 20 residues. V was pared by 3 bases and J by 0 bases, with 24 bases between. CDR3 DNA: TGTGCCATCAGTGACCCACGGACAGCCCAAAAGTTATACTCTGGAAACACCATATATTTT. Its protein product is CAISDPRTAQKLYSGNTIYF.

The chain recombines TRBV14 with TRBJ1-1; TRBD1 is a possible D gene (5 bases). Trimming left V 1 base short and J 0 bases short, with 21 bases between. CDR3 length: 19 residues. Germline V gives CDR1 SGHDN, CDR2 FVKESK. In DNA, the CDR3 is TGTGCCAGCAGCCAAGGGCCCCAACAGGCCGGATTCATGAACACTGAAGCTTTCTTT. As protein: CASSQGPQQAGFMNTEAFF.

The chain uses TRBV7-9 and TRBJ1-2; D gene ambiguous. Per germline, CDR1 SEHNR and CDR2 FQNEAQ (reference sequence). There are 15 residues in the CDR3. Trimming stripped 4 bases from V and 3 bases from J, with 15 bases between. The CDR3 DNA reads as TGTGCCAGCAGCTCTTCTCCCCTGAGCGACTATGGCTACACCTTC. This sequence encodes CASSSSPLSDYGYTF.

The rearrangement links TRBV19 to TRBJ2-7; 7 bases align to TRBD2. This CDR3 has 15 residues. The germline CDR1 and CDR2 sequences are LNHDA and SQIVND (reference sequence). The ends lost 6 bases at V and 3 bases at J; junction bases unmatched: 11. The CDR3 DNA reads as TGTGCCAGTAGCGCCCTATCCGGGGGGAACTACGAGCAGTACTTC. Amino acids: CASSALSGGNYEQYF.

The chain combines TRBV7-6 with TRBJ2-3; D is unclear. Germline V gene data show CDR1 as SGHVS and CDR2 as FNYEAQ. This CDR3 contains 15 residues. The germline V and J ends were trimmed by 1 base and 0 bases, with 8 bases remaining between them. The CDR3 DNA follows: TGTGCCAGCAGCTTAGTCGCCAGTAGCACAGATACGCAGTATTTT. It is translated as CASSLVASSTDTQYF.

The J gene is TRBJ2-7, the V gene TRBV2; 10 bases line up with TRBD1. The V segment lost 4 bases and the J segment 5 bases; nucleotides outside the gene matches: 8. Germline CDR1 reads SNHLY; CDR2 reads FYNNEI. This CDR3 spans 15 amino acids. The CDR3 coding sequence is TGTGCCAGCAGTGGTTTGGACAGGGGGGTTGACGAGCAGTACTTC. Its translation: CASSGLDRGVDEQYF. Combining the CDR3 with reference TRBV2 and TRBJ2-7 gives the whole variable domain EPEVTQTPSHQVTQMGQEVILRCVPISNHLYFYWYRQILGQKVEFLVSFYNNEISEKSEIFDDQFSVERPDGSNFTLKIRSTKLEDSAMYFCASSGLDRGVDEQYFGPGTRLTVT.

The chain links TRBV13 to TRBJ2-5, with D maybe TRBD1 (6 bases). Trimming removed 4 bases at V and 5 bases at J, with 17 bases between. The CDR3 sequence is 15 residues long. Germline V CDR1 and CDR2: PRHDT, FYEKMQ (reference sequence). The CDR3 protein is CASSSEQGFGETQYF. The CDR3, as DNA: TGTGCCAGCAGCTCGGAACAGGGTTTCGGGGAGACCCAGTACTTC.

The chain recombines TRBV6-6 with TRBJ1-6; D ambiguous. V lost 2 bases to trimming and J lost 5 bases, with 10 bases between them. This CDR3 region has 15 residues. CDR1 is MNHNY and CDR2 is SVGAGI in the germline V gene (reference sequence). CDR3 region: CASSYVGGDNSPLHF. The DNA of the CDR3 is TGTGCCAGCAGTTACGTGGGCGGGGATAATTCACCCCTCCACTTT.

The genes are TRBV7-2 and TRBJ2-1, with TRBD1 matching 8 bases. The CDR3 has 14 residues. Per the germline V gene, CDR1 is SGHTA and CDR2 is FQGNSA. The trim removed 5 bases at V and 7 bases at J, leaving 7 bases unmatched. The CDR3 bases are TGTGCCAGCAGCCTAAGACAGGGGAGGAATGAGCAGTTCTTC. Translation gives CASSLRQGRNEQFF.

The V gene is TRBV14, the J gene TRBJ1-2, with a possible D match to TRBD1 (6 bases). Trimming stripped 3 bases from V and 8 bases from J, with 25 bases between. This CDR3 comprises 17 residues. CDR1 and CDR2 from the germline V gene are SGHDN and FVKESK. The CDR3 loop is CASSHSPLVQGLRGYTF. DNA of the CDR3: TGTGCCAGCAGCCATTCTCCTTTGGTACAGGGCCTCCGGGGCTACACCTTC.

The V call is TRBV9, the J call TRBJ2-2, with D possibly TRBD2 on 7 matching bases. Looked up from germline, CDR1 is SGDLS and CDR2 is YYNGEE. The CDR3 contains 18 residues. Trimming took off 0 bases at V and 4 bases at J, with 19 bases between the two ends. The CDR3 nucleotides read TGTGCCAGCAGCGTAGCTTCGGCGGGGGCAAGGAGCACCGGGGAGCTGTTTTTT. It specifies CASSVASAGARSTGELFF.

This CDR3 is CSVENYEQFF. CDR3 in DNA: TGCAGCGTTGAGAACTATGAGCAGTTCTTC. V is TRBV29-1 and J is TRBJ2-1; D call uncertain. The CDR3 has 10 amino acids. V lost 3 bases to trimming and J lost 8 bases, with 5 bases between them. The germline V gene has CDR1 SQVTM and CDR2 ANQGSEA.

The CDR3 here is CASSPLSINTEAFF. Written as DNA, the CDR3 is TGTGCCAGCAGCCCACTTTCAATCAACACTGAAGCTTTCTTT. The chain couples TRBV7-9 to TRBJ1-1, with D uncertain. Germline CDR1 is SEHNR and CDR2 is FQNEAQ (reference sequence). The V end was cut by 5 bases, the J end by 2 bases, with 12 bases between. CDR3 size: 14 residues.

CDR3 in amino acids: CASSAGQGMGYTF. The CDR3 DNA follows: TGTGCCAGTAGTGCGGGACAGGGAATGGGCTACACCTTC. This chain connects TRBV19 to TRBJ1-2, with 9 nucleotides matching TRBD1. Germline-derived CDR1 and CDR2 are LNHDA and SQIVND (reference sequence). This CDR3 has 13 amino acids. Trimming cost V 5 bases and J 8 bases; bases outside gene matches: 6.

The V gene is TRBV14, the J gene TRBJ2-1; D ambiguous. CDR1 is SGHDN and CDR2 is FVKESK in the germline V gene. V shed 4 bases and J shed 4 bases, with 8 bases lying between them. This CDR3 spans 13 amino acids. The CDR3, as DNA: TGTGCCAGCAGCCGTTCGGGTTACAATGAGCAGTTCTTC. This translates into CASSRSGYNEQFF.

This clone turned up a few times. The rearrangement joins TRBV7-9 to TRBJ2-7; 8 nucleotides agree with TRBD1. Germline trimming cut 5 bases from V and 3 bases from J; bases unmatched to any gene: 12. Germline assignment: CDR1 SEHNR and CDR2 FQNEAQ (reference sequence). The CDR3 totals 16 residues. For the CDR3, the DNA is TGTGCCAGCAGCCCGAGATTTGGGACAGGACTCTACGAGCAGTACTTC. This encodes CASSPRFGTGLYEQYF.

As concerns this clone: Germline and junction disagree at one end, which may indicate a read error. V usage is TRBV19 and J usage is TRBJ1-4; D not certain. The germline gives CDR1 LNHDA, CDR2 SQIVND (reference sequence). The CDR3 runs to 11 residues. The CDR3 bases are TGTGCCAGTAGTTCCCCGGGTTCCATGAGTTTT. It specifies CASSSPGSMSF.

This clone was seen just once. The chain is built from TRBV9 and TRBJ2-5; 11 bases align to TRBD2. The CDR3 runs 17 residues. V trimming: 4 bases; J trimming: 2 bases; junction bases outside the gene matches: 10. Germline CDR1 is SGDLS and CDR2 is YYNGEE. Here the CDR3 reads CASSPRTSGGAQETQYF. In DNA form, the CDR3 reads TGTGCCAGCAGCCCAAGAACTAGCGGGGGAGCTCAAGAGACCCAGTACTTC.